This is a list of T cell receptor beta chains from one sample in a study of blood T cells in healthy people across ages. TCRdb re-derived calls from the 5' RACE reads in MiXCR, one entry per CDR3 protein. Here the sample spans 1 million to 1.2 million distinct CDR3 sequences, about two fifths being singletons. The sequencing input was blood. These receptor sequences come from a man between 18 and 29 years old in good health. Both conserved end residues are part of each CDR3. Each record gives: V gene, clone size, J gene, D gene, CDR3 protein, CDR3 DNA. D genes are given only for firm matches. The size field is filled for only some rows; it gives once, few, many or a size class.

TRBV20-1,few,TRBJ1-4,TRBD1,CSARPSDRQGAYVNEKLFF,TGCAGTGCTAGACCATCGGATCGGCAGGGGGCGTATGTGAATGAAAAACTGTTTTTT
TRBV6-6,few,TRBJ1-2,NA,CASRIQGSVNYGYTF,TGTGCCAGCAGAATACAGGGTAGCGTTAACTATGGCTACACCTTC
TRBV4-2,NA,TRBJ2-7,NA,CASSQDETGFYEQYF,TGTGCCAGCAGCCAAGACGAAACAGGATTCTACGAGCAGTACTTC
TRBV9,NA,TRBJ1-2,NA,CASSVVEWDIYGYTF,TGTGCCAGCAGCGTAGTCGAGTGGGACATCTATGGCTACACCTTC
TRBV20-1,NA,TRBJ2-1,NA,CSAPGSVSYNEQFF,TGCAGTGCTCCAGGGAGCGTATCCTACAATGAGCAGTTCTTC
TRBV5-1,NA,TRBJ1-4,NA,CASGLDRPRDNEKLFF,TGCGCCAGCGGCTTGGATCGGCCGAGAGATAATGAAAAACTGTTTTTT
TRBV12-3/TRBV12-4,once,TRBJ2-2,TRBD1,CASRFRQGAFGTGELFF,TGTGCCAGCAGGTTCAGGCAGGGGGCCTTTGGGACCGGGGAGCTGTTTTTT
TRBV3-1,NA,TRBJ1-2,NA,CASSPSQSYGYTF,TGTGCCAGCAGCCCTTCTCAGTCATATGGCTACACCTTC
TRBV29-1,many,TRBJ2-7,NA,CSVAVGYEQYF,TGCAGCGTTGCAGTGGGCTACGAGCAGTACTTC
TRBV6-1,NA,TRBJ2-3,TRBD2,CASSLRTSGASTDTQYF,TGTGCCAGCAGTCTCCGGACTAGCGGGGCTAGCACAGATACGCAGTATTTT
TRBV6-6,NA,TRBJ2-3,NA,CASSYRVGGIEHTQYF,TGTGCCAGCAGTTACCGGGTGGGAGGAATTGAACATACGCAGTATTTT
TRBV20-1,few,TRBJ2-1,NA,CSATPTGVAPLDEQFF,TGCAGTGCTACACCGACCGGGGTAGCTCCTTTAGATGAGCAGTTCTTC
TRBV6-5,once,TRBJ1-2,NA,CASSYGTTGRGYTF,TGTGCCAGCAGTTACGGGACTACAGGAAGAGGCTACACCTTC
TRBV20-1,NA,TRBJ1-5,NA,CSASTRGNQPQHF,TGCAGTGCTAGTACCAGGGGCAATCAGCCCCAGCATTTT
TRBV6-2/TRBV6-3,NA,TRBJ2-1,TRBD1,CASNPGQTYSEQFF,TGTGCCAGCAATCCGGGACAGACGTACAGTGAGCAGTTCTTC
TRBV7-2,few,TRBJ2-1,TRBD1,CASSYVRGPYNEQFF,TGTGCCAGCAGCTATGTCAGGGGGCCCTACAATGAGCAGTTCTTC
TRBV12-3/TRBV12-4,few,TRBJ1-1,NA,CASSELIMNTEAFF,TGTGCCAGCAGTGAACTCATAATGAACACTGAAGCTTTCTTT
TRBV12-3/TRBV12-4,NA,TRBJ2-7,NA,CASGVGGGPPYEQYF,TGTGCCAGCGGAGTAGGCGGCGGCCCTCCCTACGAGCAGTACTTC